This T cell receptor (beta chain) emerged from a study of blood T cell repertoires in COVID-19. Study in general: Samples of COVID-19 (acute and convalescent) were obtained from the United States, Italy and Spain. Sources were T cells, B-cell-depleted T cells, or PBMCs; the material itself was cDNA or gDNA.

The age range of participants was 18 to 89 years, with residence in about two dozen US areas. Using immunoSEQ multiplex PCR, the repertoire was profiled, and TCRdb retains in-frame clones only, with some absent. The table lists some 300,000 clones, roughly 88% of them singletons. The TCR sequence derives from a woman younger than 45 who had recovered from COVID-19. The sample was PBMCs or T cells enriched from blood (not recorded which).

The chain's CDR3 is CASSFLGELFF. For the CDR3, the DNA is TGTGCCAGCAGCTTTTTAGGGGAGCTGTTTTTT. The chain joins TRBV7-6 to TRBJ2-2; no firm D call. There are 11 residues in the CDR3. V shed 3 bases and J shed 8 bases, with 4 bases lying between them. Germline CDR1 reads SGHVS; CDR2 reads FNYEAQ.